These T cell receptor beta chains were read from a single sample in a study of blood T cell repertoires in COVID-19. Sequencing was performed with immunoSEQ multiplex PCR; in TCRdb, only in-frame clones are kept and a portion is missing. The sample holds some 56,000 clones, roughly 89% seen once. The material sequenced was peripheral blood. Receptors originate from a woman aged 60-75 years with COVID-19, enrolled during active disease. The conserved cysteine and the conserved F or W are not part of the CDR3 here. D genes are given only for firm matches.

cdr3_aa: ASSARVASGGYT; j_call: TRBJ1-2; v_call: TRBV7-9; d_call: -
cdr3_aa: AISETAGLEAF; j_call: TRBJ1-1; v_call: TRBV10-3; d_call: -
cdr3_aa: ASSVRQGFEQY; j_call: TRBJ2-7; v_call: TRBV7-9; d_call: TRBD1
cdr3_aa: AMALLAGALAKNIQY; j_call: TRBJ2-4; v_call: TRBV10-1; d_call: TRBD2
cdr3_aa: ASSEFAGDSGELF; j_call: TRBJ2-2; v_call: TRBV2; d_call: TRBD2
cdr3_aa: ASSMGSPPSYEQY; j_call: TRBJ2-7; v_call: TRBV19; d_call: -
cdr3_aa: AGSVAGSGSGEQETQY; j_call: TRBJ2-5; v_call: TRBV9; d_call: TRBD2
cdr3_aa: ASSLGITGGSNTEAF; j_call: TRBJ1-1; v_call: TRBV5-4; d_call: TRBD1
cdr3_aa: ASSQTPGTQYEQY; j_call: TRBJ2-7; v_call: TRBV4-1; d_call: -
cdr3_aa: ASMPADTGELF; j_call: TRBJ2-2; v_call: TRBV5-5; d_call: -
cdr3_aa: ASRPGGPRGYGYT; j_call: TRBJ1-2; v_call: TRBV6-2/TRBV6-3; d_call: -
cdr3_aa: ASSTLGTDTTNEKLF; j_call: TRBJ1-4; v_call: TRBV19; d_call: TRBD1
cdr3_aa: ASSLSDRGTVNSPLH; j_call: TRBJ1-6; v_call: TRBV27; d_call: TRBD1
cdr3_aa: SGQGAPLYNEQF; j_call: TRBJ2-1; v_call: TRBV29-1; d_call: TRBD1
cdr3_aa: ASSFQDQGGYT; j_call: TRBJ1-2; v_call: TRBV6-5; d_call: -
cdr3_aa: ASSNFGQGNYGYT; j_call: TRBJ1-2; v_call: TRBV10-1; d_call: TRBD1
cdr3_aa: ASSSSDRRMY; j_call: TRBJ2-7; v_call: TRBV7-8; d_call: TRBD1
cdr3_aa: ASSVKGGWDNSPLH; j_call: TRBJ1-6; v_call: TRBV7-9; d_call: TRBD1
cdr3_aa: ASSISGNWGYT; j_call: TRBJ1-2; v_call: TRBV19; d_call: -
cdr3_aa: ASSLSGDVEQY; j_call: TRBJ2-7; v_call: TRBV27; d_call: -
cdr3_aa: ASSPGQGQYEQY; j_call: TRBJ2-7; v_call: TRBV27; d_call: -
cdr3_aa: ASSADRGPLH; j_call: TRBJ1-6; v_call: TRBV7-2; d_call: TRBD1
cdr3_aa: ASSPELAGLETQY; j_call: TRBJ2-5; v_call: TRBV18; d_call: TRBD2
cdr3_aa: ASSYSGTGETGELF; j_call: TRBJ2-2; v_call: TRBV6-5; d_call: TRBD1
cdr3_aa: ASSLDRVSEAF; j_call: TRBJ1-1; v_call: TRBV7-2; d_call: TRBD1
cdr3_aa: ASSQSPRMFGGNEQY; j_call: TRBJ2-7; v_call: TRBV4-3; d_call: -
cdr3_aa: ASSFEAPAYGYT; j_call: TRBJ1-2; v_call: TRBV5-1; d_call: -
cdr3_aa: ASSQAGGPYEQY; j_call: TRBJ2-7; v_call: TRBV4-1; d_call: TRBD2